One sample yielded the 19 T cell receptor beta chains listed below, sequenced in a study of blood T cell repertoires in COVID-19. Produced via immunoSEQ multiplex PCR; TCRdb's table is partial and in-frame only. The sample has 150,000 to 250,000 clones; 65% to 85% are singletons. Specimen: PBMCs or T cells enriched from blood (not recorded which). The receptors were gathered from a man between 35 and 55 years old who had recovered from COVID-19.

The CDR3 region has the DNA TGTGCCAGTAGTATGCGGGAAGTAACTGAAGCTTTCTTT. Protein: CASSMREVTEAFF. J is TRBJ1-1 and V is TRBV19; D gene uncertain. Trimming took off 3 bases at V and 5 bases at J, with 10 bases between the two ends. Germline CDR1 is LNHDA and CDR2 is SQIVND (reference sequence). The CDR3 consists of 13 residues.

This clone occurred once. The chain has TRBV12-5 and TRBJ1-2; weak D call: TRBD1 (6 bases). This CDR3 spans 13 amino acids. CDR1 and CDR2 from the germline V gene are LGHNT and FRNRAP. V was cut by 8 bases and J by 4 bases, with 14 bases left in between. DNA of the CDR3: TGTGCTAGTAGCACAGGGATTCCCTATGGCTACACCTTC. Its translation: CASSTGIPYGYTF.

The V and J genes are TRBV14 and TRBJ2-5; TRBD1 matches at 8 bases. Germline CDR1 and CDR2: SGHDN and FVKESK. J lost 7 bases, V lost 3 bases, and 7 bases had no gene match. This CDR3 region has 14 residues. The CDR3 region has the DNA TGTGCCAGCAGCCAGTCAGGGGGCCGAGCGACCCAGTACTTC. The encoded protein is CASSQSGGRATQYF.

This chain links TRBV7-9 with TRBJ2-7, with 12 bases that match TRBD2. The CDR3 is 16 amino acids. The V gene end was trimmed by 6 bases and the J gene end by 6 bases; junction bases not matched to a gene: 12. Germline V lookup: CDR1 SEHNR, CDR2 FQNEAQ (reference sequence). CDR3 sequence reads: CASSSASGGAGSEQYF. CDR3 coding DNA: TGTGCCAGCAGTTCCGCTAGCGGGGGGGCCGGTAGCGAGCAGTACTTC.

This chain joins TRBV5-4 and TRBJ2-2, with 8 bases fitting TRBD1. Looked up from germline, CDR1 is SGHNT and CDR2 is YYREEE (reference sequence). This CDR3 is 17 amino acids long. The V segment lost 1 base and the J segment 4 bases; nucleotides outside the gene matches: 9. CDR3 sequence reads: CASSLRGQGFVTGELFF. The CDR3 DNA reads TGTGCCAGCAGCTTGCGTGGACAGGGCTTTGTCACCGGGGAGCTGTTTTTT.

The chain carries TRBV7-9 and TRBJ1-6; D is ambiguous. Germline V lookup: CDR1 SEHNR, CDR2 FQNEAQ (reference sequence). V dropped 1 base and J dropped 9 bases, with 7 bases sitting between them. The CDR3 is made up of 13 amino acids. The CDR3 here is CASSLETTSPLHF. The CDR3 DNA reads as TGTGCCAGCAGCTTAGAGACTACTTCACCCCTCCACTTT.

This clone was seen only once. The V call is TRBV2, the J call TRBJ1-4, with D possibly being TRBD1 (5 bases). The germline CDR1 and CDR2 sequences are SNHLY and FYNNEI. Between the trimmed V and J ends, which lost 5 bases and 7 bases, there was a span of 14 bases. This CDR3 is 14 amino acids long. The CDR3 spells CASSYRRGGEKLFF. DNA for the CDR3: TGTGCCAGCAGTTACCGACGGGGGGGTGAAAAACTGTTTTTT.

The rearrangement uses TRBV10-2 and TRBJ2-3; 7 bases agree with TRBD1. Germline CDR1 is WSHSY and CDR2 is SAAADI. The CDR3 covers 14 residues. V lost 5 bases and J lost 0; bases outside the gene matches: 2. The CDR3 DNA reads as TGCGCCAGCAGTTGGACAGGAAGCACAGATACGCAGTATTTT. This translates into CASSWTGSTDTQYF.

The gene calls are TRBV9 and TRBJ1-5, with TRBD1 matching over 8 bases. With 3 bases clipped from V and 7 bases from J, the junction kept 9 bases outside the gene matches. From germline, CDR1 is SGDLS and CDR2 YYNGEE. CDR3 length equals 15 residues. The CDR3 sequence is CASSGEGTGGQPQHF. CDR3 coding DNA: TGTGCCAGCAGCGGCGAAGGGACAGGTGGGCAGCCCCAGCATTTT.

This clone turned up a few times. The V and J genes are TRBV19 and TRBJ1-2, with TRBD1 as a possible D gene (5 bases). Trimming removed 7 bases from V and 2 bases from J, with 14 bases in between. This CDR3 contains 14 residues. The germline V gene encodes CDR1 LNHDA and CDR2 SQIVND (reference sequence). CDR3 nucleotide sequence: TGTGCCAGTACACCAGACGGGGGGAACTATGGCTACACCTTC. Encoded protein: CASTPDGGNYGYTF. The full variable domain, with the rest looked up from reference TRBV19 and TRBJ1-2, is DGGITQSPKYLFRKEGQNVTLSCEQNLNHDAMYWYRQDPGQGLRLIYYSQIVNDFQKGDIAEGYSVSREKKESFPLTVTSAQKNPTAFYLCASTPDGGNYGYTFGSGTRLTVV.

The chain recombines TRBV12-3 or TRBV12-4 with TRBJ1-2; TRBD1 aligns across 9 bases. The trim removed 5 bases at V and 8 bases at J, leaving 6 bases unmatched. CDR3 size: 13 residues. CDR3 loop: CASSRGQGKGYTF. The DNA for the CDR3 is TGTGCCAGCAGTAGAGGACAGGGGAAGGGCTACACCTTC.

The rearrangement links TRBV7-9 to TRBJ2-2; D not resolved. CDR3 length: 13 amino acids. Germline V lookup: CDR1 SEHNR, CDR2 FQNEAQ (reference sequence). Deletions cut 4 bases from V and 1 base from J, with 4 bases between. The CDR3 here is CASSSVNTGELFF. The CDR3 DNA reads TGTGCCAGCAGCTCCGTGAACACCGGGGAGCTGTTTTTT.

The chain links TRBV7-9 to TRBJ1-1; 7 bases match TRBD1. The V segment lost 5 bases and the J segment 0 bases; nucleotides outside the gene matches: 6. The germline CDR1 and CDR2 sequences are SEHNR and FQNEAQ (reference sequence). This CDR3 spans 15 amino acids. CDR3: CASSINRGLNTEAFF. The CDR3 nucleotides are TGTGCCAGCAGCATAAACAGGGGTTTGAACACTGAAGCTTTCTTT. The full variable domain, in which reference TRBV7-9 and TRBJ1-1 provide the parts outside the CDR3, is DTGVSQNPRHKITKRGQNVTFRCDPISEHNRLYWYRQTLGQGPEFLTYFQNEAQLEKSRLLSDRFSAERPKGSFSTLEIQRTEQGDSAMYLCASSINRGLNTEAFFGQGTRLTVV.

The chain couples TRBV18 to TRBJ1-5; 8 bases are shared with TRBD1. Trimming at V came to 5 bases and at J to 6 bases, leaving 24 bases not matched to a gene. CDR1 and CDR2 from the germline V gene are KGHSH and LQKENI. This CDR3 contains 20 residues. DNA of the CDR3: TGTGCCAGCTCAAACTTCGGTCCCGGGACAGGCCAGGGGGGTAGTCAGCCCCAGCATTTT. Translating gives CASSNFGPGTGQGGSQPQHF.

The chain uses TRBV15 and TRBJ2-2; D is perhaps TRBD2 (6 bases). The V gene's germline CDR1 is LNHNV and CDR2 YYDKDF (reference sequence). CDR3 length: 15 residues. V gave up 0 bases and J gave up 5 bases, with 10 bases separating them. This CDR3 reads CATSRDLGGTGELFF. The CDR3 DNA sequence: TGTGCCACCAGCAGAGATCTTGGGGGGACCGGGGAGCTGTTTTTT.

The CDR3 bases are TGTGCCAGCAGCTACGCTTCTGTGTTAGACGAGCAGTACTTC. Translating it yields CASSYASVLDEQYF. The chain uses TRBV3-1 (or the pseudogene TRBV3-2) and TRBJ2-7; unclear D gene. The CDR3 covers 14 residues. Trimming stripped 5 bases from V and 5 bases from J, with 16 bases between. Per the germline V gene, CDR1 is LGHDT and CDR2 is YNNKEL (reference sequence).

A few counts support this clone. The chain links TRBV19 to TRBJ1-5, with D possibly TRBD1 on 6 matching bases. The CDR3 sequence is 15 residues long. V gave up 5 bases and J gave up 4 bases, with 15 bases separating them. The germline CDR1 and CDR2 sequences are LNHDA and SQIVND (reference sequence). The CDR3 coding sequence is TGTGCCAGTAGTTCCAGGACAGAAAGAAATCAGCCCCAGCATTTT. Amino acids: CASSSRTERNQPQHF.

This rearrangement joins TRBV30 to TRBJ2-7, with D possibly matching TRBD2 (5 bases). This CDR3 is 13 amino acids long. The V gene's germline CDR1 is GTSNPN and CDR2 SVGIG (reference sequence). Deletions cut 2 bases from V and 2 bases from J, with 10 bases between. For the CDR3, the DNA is TGTGCCTGGAGTCCCGAGGGCCCCTACGAGCAGTACTTC. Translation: CAWSPEGPYEQYF.

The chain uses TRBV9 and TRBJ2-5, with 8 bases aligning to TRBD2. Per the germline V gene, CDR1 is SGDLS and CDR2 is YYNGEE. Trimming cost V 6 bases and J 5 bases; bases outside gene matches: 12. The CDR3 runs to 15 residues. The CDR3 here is CASNLNGGAWETQYF. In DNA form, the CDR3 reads TGTGCCAGCAACCTAAACGGGGGGGCCTGGGAGACCCAGTACTTC.